The 16 T cell receptor beta chains given below trace back to one sample, sequenced in a study of response to subunit inactivated influenza vaccine. TCRdb independently ran MiXCR on the RT-PCR reads; one entry per CDR3 protein. In the table there are 540,000 or so distinct CDR3 sequences, approximately 13% of which are singletons. The material was PBMCs from blood, obtained more than 35 days after vaccination. Receptors originate from a man aged 50-60 years who received an inactivated influenza vaccine.

The V and J genes are TRBV7-2 and TRBJ2-1; 13 bases line up with TRBD2. The CDR3 contains 17 residues. V trimming: 2 bases; J trimming: 8 bases; junction bases outside the gene matches: 9. The germline CDR1 and CDR2 sequences are SGHTA and FQGNSA. The CDR3 loop is CASSLSVTSGGRDEQFF. In DNA, the CDR3 is TGTGCCAGCAGCTTATCGGTGACTAGCGGGGGGAGGGATGAGCAGTTCTTC. Full variable domain (remainder filled in from reference TRBV7-2 and TRBJ2-1): GAGVSQSPSNKVTEKGKDVELRCDPISGHTALYWYRQSLGQGLEFLIYFQGNSAPDKSGLPSDRFSAERTGGSVSTLTIQRTQQEDSAVYLCASSLSVTSGGRDEQFFGPGTRLTVL.

V usage is TRBV29-1 and J usage is TRBJ2-4; D gene unclear. The germline V gene encodes CDR1 SQVTM and CDR2 ANQGSEA. The CDR3 length is 17 residues. Trimming stripped 0 bases from V and 0 bases from J, with 15 bases between. The CDR3 here is CSVEDKTAHLAKNIQYF. In DNA form, the CDR3 reads TGCAGCGTTGAAGATAAAACAGCGCATCTAGCCAAAAACATTCAGTACTTC.

The DNA for the CDR3 is TGTGCCACCAGCAGAGGCAGCGCCGCGAACACCGGGGAGCTGTTTTTT. Translating it yields CATSRGSAANTGELFF. The gene calls are TRBV15 and TRBJ2-2; D unclear. The CDR3 contains 16 residues. V was trimmed by 1 base and J by 0 bases, leaving 9 bases between them. Germline V gives CDR1 LNHNV, CDR2 YYDKDF (reference sequence).

The rearrangement joins TRBV7-2 to TRBJ2-1; possibly TRBD2 for D (8 bases). The V gene lost 5 bases and the J gene lost 4 bases, with 18 bases spanning the gap. The CDR3 is made up of 16 amino acids. CDR1 and CDR2 (germline): SGHTA, FQGNSA. The CDR3 sequence is CASSPTGGTVYNEQFF. CDR3 DNA sequence: TGTGCCAGCAGCCCTACGGGGGGGACAGTTTACAATGAGCAGTTCTTC.

The chain recombines TRBV12-3 or TRBV12-4 with TRBJ1-2, with D unresolved. Trimming took 2 bases from V and 5 from J, leaving 9 bases between them. The CDR3 loop spans 13 amino acids. The CDR3 here is CASSLRQTYGYTF. The CDR3 nucleotides are TGTGCCAGCAGTTTACGGCAGACGTATGGCTACACCTTC.

This clonotype was detected only a few times. This sequence joins TRBV6-5 and TRBJ2-3; the D is unclear. The length of the CDR3 is 13 residues. Trimming pared 4 bases from V and 2 bases from J, leaving 7 bases between. Germline-derived CDR1 and CDR2 are MNHEY and SVGAGI. DNA of the CDR3: TGTGCCAGCAGTTGGGCCTACACAGATACGCAGTATTTT. Amino acid sequence: CASSWAYTDTQYF.

The DNA of the CDR3 is TGCGCCAGCAGCTTGGGACTCTCGCGGGAAAGCTACGAGCAGTACTTC. It specifies CASSLGLSRESYEQYF. This chain uses TRBV5-1 with TRBJ2-7; a weak D match, TRBD2 (6 bases). Trimming stripped 0 bases from V and 3 bases from J, with 16 bases between. The CDR3 loop spans 16 amino acids. Germline V gene lookup returns CDR1 SGHRS and CDR2 YFSETQ. The full variable domain, completed using reference TRBV5-1 and TRBJ2-7, is KAGVTQTPRYLIKTRGQQVTLSCSPISGHRSVSWYQQTPGQGLQFLFEYFSETQRNKGNFPGRFSGRQFSNSRSEMNVSTLELGDSALYLCASSLGLSRESYEQYFGPGTRLTVT.

The chain has TRBV7-2 and TRBJ2-1; the D gene is possibly TRBD1 (6 bases). The length of the CDR3 is 11 residues. The germline gives CDR1 SGHTA, CDR2 FQGNSA. Trimming left V 5 bases short and J 15 bases short, with 14 bases between. The CDR3 bases are TGTGCCAGCAGCGAGAGTACAGGGAGGTTCTTC. Translated: CASSESTGRFF. Together with reference TRBV7-2 and TRBJ2-1, the CDR3 gives the full variable domain: GAGVSQSPSNKVTEKGKDVELRCDPISGHTALYWYRQSLGQGLEFLIYFQGNSAPDKSGLPSDRFSAERTGGSVSTLTIQRTQQEDSAVYLCASSESTGRFFGPGTRLTVL.

V usage is TRBV7-2 and J usage is TRBJ2-1, with 11 nucleotides matching TRBD1. CDR1 is SGHTA and CDR2 is FQGNSA in the germline V gene. The V gene end was trimmed by 1 base and the J gene end by 5 bases; junction bases not matched to a gene: 4. This CDR3 spans 16 amino acids. The CDR3 loop is CASSLVGQGGDNEQFF. DNA of the CDR3: TGTGCCAGCAGCTTAGTGGGACAGGGGGGGGACAATGAGCAGTTCTTC. Using reference TRBV7-2 and TRBJ2-1 for the parts outside the CDR3, the full variable domain is GAGVSQSPSNKVTEKGKDVELRCDPISGHTALYWYRQSLGQGLEFLIYFQGNSAPDKSGLPSDRFSAERTGGSVSTLTIQRTQQEDSAVYLCASSLVGQGGDNEQFFGPGTRLTVL.

There are a few counts of this clonotype. The chain recombines TRBV21-1 with TRBJ2-7; TRBD2 is the table's D call and was not checked against the DNA. TRBV21-1 is a known pseudogene. This CDR3 spans 18 amino acids. The CDR3 region has the DNA TGTGCCAGCAGCGGAGGACCCGGGACTAGCGGAAGTTCCTACGAGCAGTACTTC. This sequence encodes CASSGGPGTSGSSYEQYF.

Regarding this clonotype: Germline and junction disagree at one end, which may indicate a read error. The genes are TRBV4-1 and TRBJ1-5; weak D call: TRBD1 (6 bases). This CDR3 is built from 16 residues. Germline V lookup: CDR1 MGHRA, CDR2 YSYEKL. CDR3 DNA: TGCACCAGCAGCCAAGTCACCCCAGGGGCCAATCAGCCCCAGCATTTT. Amino acids: CTSSQVTPGANQPQHF.

Only a few counts were recorded for this clonotype. V is TRBV5-1 and J is TRBJ2-2; D not certain. V gave up 6 bases and J gave up 7 bases, with 10 bases separating them. From germline, CDR1 is SGHRS and CDR2 YFSETQ. This CDR3 is built from 12 residues. CDR3 DNA sequence: TGCGCCAGCACCCTTTCTGGCGGGGAGCTGTTTTTT. Translated: CASTLSGGELFF.

This clonotype was counted at least ten times. The chain uses TRBV4-3 and TRBJ2-7; TRBD2 aligns across 10 bases. Trimming removed 1 base from V and 0 bases from J; junction bases left unmatched: 3. Germline loops: CDR1 LGHNA, CDR2 YSLEER. The CDR3 covers 16 residues. CDR3 region: CASSQGPSGSSYEQYF. In DNA form, the CDR3 reads TGCGCCAGCAGCCAAGGACCTAGCGGGAGCTCCTACGAGCAGTACTTC.

V usage is TRBV15 and J usage is TRBJ1-3, with D uncertain. Trimming stripped 0 bases from V and 0 bases from J, with 9 bases between. In germline, CDR1 is LNHNV, CDR2 YYDKDF (reference sequence). The CDR3 sequence is 16 residues long. The CDR3 here is CATSRDRWASGNTIYF. In nucleotides, the CDR3 is TGTGCCACCAGCAGAGATCGGTGGGCCTCTGGAAACACCATATATTTT. Combining the CDR3 with reference TRBV15 and TRBJ1-3 gives the whole variable domain DAMVIQNPRYQVTQFGKPVTLSCSQTLNHNVMYWYQQKSSQAPKLLFHYYDKDFNNEADTPDNFQSRRPNTSFCFLDIRSPGLGDTAMYLCATSRDRWASGNTIYFGEGSWLTVV.

The gene calls are TRBV4-1 and TRBJ2-5; tentative D call: TRBD2 (6 bases). This CDR3 has 14 residues. Per germline, CDR1 MGHRA and CDR2 YSYEKL. Trimming pared 1 base from V and 2 bases from J, leaving 8 bases between. The CDR3 DNA follows: TGCGCCAGCAGCCAAGGGGCGGGACAAGAGACCCAGTACTTC. Translation: CASSQGAGQETQYF.

In its sample, this clonotype was seen many times. The chain has TRBV12-3 or TRBV12-4 and TRBJ2-5; 8 bases agree with TRBD1. This CDR3 has 15 amino acids. V lost 6 bases to trimming and J lost 0 bases; unmatched junction nucleotides: 6. The CDR3 reads CASSRDRRNQETQYF. The CDR3 DNA is TGTGCCAGCAGCCGGGACAGGCGGAACCAAGAGACCCAGTACTTC.